These 4 T cell receptor beta chains were sequenced from one sample in a study of glioma-infiltrating T cells after dendritic cell vaccination. Generated by immunoSEQ multiplex PCR, the TCRdb table keeps only in-frame clones and is missing some. This sample carries around 37,000 clones, 70% to 85% of them seen once, and the ten largest clones take about 7.8%. Sequences were derived from blood, sampled before dendritic cell vaccination. Receptor source: a human donor with glioblastoma.

This chain uses TRBV5-8 with TRBJ2-3; 14 bases fit TRBD2. Germline V CDR1 and CDR2: SGHTS, YDEGEE. The CDR3 consists of 15 residues. The V and J ends lost 4 bases and 6 bases, in that order; junction bases with no gene match: 4. CDR3 nucleotide sequence: TGTGCCAGCAGCCCAGGGACTAGCGGGAGTGATACGCAGTATTTT. Translated, it gives CASSPGTSGSDTQYF.

This clone occurred once. The chain combines TRBV7-2 with TRBJ1-3; D ambiguous. Germline V gene lookup returns CDR1 SGHTA and CDR2 FQGNSA. The CDR3 is made up of 13 amino acids. Trimming cost V 5 bases and J 3 bases, with 8 bases left between them. The CDR3 DNA sequence: TGTGCCAGCAGCCCGGGATATGGAAACACCATATATTTT. Encoded protein: CASSPGYGNTIYF.

This chain links TRBV15 with TRBJ2-1, with 9 nucleotides matching TRBD2. Trimming at V came to 0 bases and at J to 7 bases, leaving 7 bases not matched to a gene. The germline V gene has CDR1 LNHNV and CDR2 YYDKDF (reference sequence). This CDR3 spans 16 amino acids. CDR3 DNA sequence: TGTGCCACCAGCAGAGATGGAGCTAGCGGGGCTAATGAGCAGTTCTTC. It specifies CATSRDGASGANEQFF.

In this sample, this clone turned up a few times. The genes are TRBV7-9 and TRBJ2-5; 10 bases fit TRBD1. Per the germline V gene, CDR1 is SEHNR and CDR2 is FQNEAQ (reference sequence). The CDR3 is made up of 14 amino acids. V lost 7 bases, J lost 2 bases, and 4 bases stayed unmatched. CDR3 in amino acids: CASNDRGLQETQYF. CDR3 sequence (DNA): TGTGCCAGCAATGACAGGGGGCTTCAAGAGACCCAGTACTTC.